This TCR beta chain was identified in a study of blood T cells in healthy people across ages. The CDR3 is made up of 13 amino acids. Germline V gene data show CDR1 as SGHNT and CDR2 as YENEEA. V lost 1 base and J lost 6, with 10 bases in between. Together with a sample-barcoded 5' primer, a J-beta primer mix was included in a second PCR lasting about 6 to 11 cycles. Samples each returned at least 2.5 million CDR3-containing paired-end reads. TCRdb analysed the 5' RACE reads with MiXCR anew, one entry per CDR3 protein. The data contain around 1,500,000 distinct CDR3 sequences, roughly 27% of them singletons. Each donor gave ten milliliters of peripheral blood. The study, taken as a whole, reports: TCR beta diversity tracked closely with naive T cell percentage. Per-million-T-cell TCR beta diversity fell roughly linearly with age.

This clonotype occurred a few times. The antigen is undetermined. Sequencing was done on a sample of blood. The clonotype comes from a woman between 25 and 40 years old in good health. The chain recombines TRBV11-3 with TRBJ2-7; no clear D gene. The CDR3 nucleotides are TGTGCCAGCAGCTTAGGACTGCGCTCCGAGCAGTACTTC. Its protein is CASSLGLRSEQYF.